This TCR beta chain was identified during a study of cytomegalovirus exposure and HLA in healthy donors. Study-level points and caveats: By a later analysis, the bulk of CMV-associated TCR beta chains appeared HLA-restricted.

Regarding this clone: Antigen specificity is unknown.

PCR was performed using 60 Vbeta and 13 Jbeta primers. Data came from immunoSEQ multiplex PCR; TCRdb stores just in-frame clones and leaves some out. The sample lists fewer than 200,000 clones, 80% to 85% occurring once. The CDR3 has 13 residues. From germline, CDR1 is SGHRS and CDR2 YFSETQ. Trimming removed 4 bases at V and 13 bases at J, with 17 bases between. What was sequenced was PBMCs. The chain combines TRBV5-1 with TRBJ1-4; D call uncertain. This TCR was sampled from a woman aged 25 to 39 in good health and CMV-seronegative. The CDR3 DNA follows: TGCGCCAGCAGCCCGGCACAGACGGCTCGACTGTTTTTT. Protein sequence: CASSPAQTARLFF.